This T cell receptor (beta chain) is from a study of blood T cell repertoires in COVID-19. Study-wide context: Acute and convalescent COVID-19 specimens originated in the United States, Italy and Spain. Sample material is recorded as cDNA or gDNA derived from T cells, B-cell-depleted T cells, or PBMCs.

Per the original data handling: Estimation of nucleated cell counts was performed using reference gene primer amplification. Assay: immunoSEQ multiplex PCR; the TCRdb copy retains only in-frame clones and omits some. That table supplies the V and J calls and clone size; D and trimming were determined from the DNA. The sample has around 250,000 clones, approximately 88% seen once. The origin of this receptor is a human donor in a cohort sampled during active COVID-19. The sequenced sample consisted of peripheral blood.

The CDR3 sequence: CASSLELAGMFF. The CDR3 DNA reads as TGTGCCAGCAGTTTAGAACTAGCGGGGATGTTCTTC. J is TRBJ2-1 and V is TRBV12-3 or TRBV12-4; 10 nucleotides match TRBD2. The CDR3 loop spans 12 amino acids. Trimming removed 1 base from V and 15 bases from J; junction bases left unmatched: 3.